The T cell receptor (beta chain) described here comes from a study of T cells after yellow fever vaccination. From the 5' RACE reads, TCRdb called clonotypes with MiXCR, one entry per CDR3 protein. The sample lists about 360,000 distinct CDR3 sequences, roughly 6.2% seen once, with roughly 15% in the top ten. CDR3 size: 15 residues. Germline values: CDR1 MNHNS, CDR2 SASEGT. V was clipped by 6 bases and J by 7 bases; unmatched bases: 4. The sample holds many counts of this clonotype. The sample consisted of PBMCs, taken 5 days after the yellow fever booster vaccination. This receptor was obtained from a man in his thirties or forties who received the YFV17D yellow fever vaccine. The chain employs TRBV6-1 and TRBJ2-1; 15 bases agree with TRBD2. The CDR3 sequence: CASSAGLAGGNEQFF. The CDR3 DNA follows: TGTGCCAGCAGCGCCGGACTAGCGGGAGGGAATGAGCAGTTCTTC.